This entry lists 15 T cell receptor beta chains sequenced from one sample in a study of blood T cell repertoires in COVID-19. The protocol was immunoSEQ multiplex PCR, while the TCRdb copy is restricted to in-frame clones and leaves out a portion. The sample consists of over 85,000 clones, around 88% of them appearing once. Sequenced: peripheral blood. These receptors all stem from a woman aged 80 or over with acute or convalescent COVID-19.

The rearrangement links TRBV5-1 to TRBJ1-4; 7 bases fit TRBD1. J lost 3 bases, V lost 5 bases, and 7 bases had no gene match. The V gene's germline CDR1 is SGHRS and CDR2 YFSETQ. The CDR3 is 15 amino acids. The CDR3 loop reads CASSPGGRSNEKLFF. CDR3 nucleotides: TGCGCCAGCAGTCCAGGGGGACGGTCTAATGAAAAACTGTTTTTT.

This clone came up a few times. The J gene is TRBJ2-1, the V gene TRBV7-9; D gene unclear. Germline V lookup: CDR1 SEHNR, CDR2 FQNEAQ (reference sequence). Trimming took 1 base from V and 6 from J, leaving 7 bases between them. The CDR3 length is 13 residues. For the CDR3, the DNA is TGTGCCAGCAGCTTAGAGCAGGTCAATGAGCAGTTCTTC. This codes for CASSLEQVNEQFF.

V gene TRBV5-5 combines with J gene TRBJ1-5; a possible D gene is TRBD1 (6 bases). V lost 3 bases, J lost 5 bases, and 15 bases lay in between. The CDR3 runs to 15 residues. Per the germline V gene, CDR1 is SGHKS and CDR2 is YYEKEE (reference sequence). The CDR3 here is CASSWGRGLDQPQHF. The DNA of the CDR3 is TGTGCCAGCAGCTGGGGGCGGGGGCTCGATCAGCCCCAGCATTTT.

This chain joins TRBV5-1 and TRBJ1-6, with 9 bases lining up with TRBD1. This CDR3 is 16 amino acids long. The V segment lost 0 bases and the J segment 7 bases; nucleotides outside the gene matches: 5. The V gene's germline CDR1 is SGHRS and CDR2 YFSETQ. Here the CDR3 reads CASSLDTGGRNSPLHF. The DNA for the CDR3 is TGCGCCAGCAGCTTGGATACAGGGGGCAGGAATTCACCCCTCCACTTT.

V is TRBV9 and J is TRBJ2-2; 8 nucleotides agree with TRBD1. CDR1 and CDR2 from the germline V gene are SGDLS and YYNGEE. The CDR3 has 17 residues. V dropped 2 bases and J dropped 4; count of bases not matched to a gene: 10. CDR3 sequence: CASSVPIGTGGTGELFF. CDR3 coding DNA: TGTGCCAGCAGCGTTCCCATCGGGACAGGAGGCACCGGGGAGCTGTTTTTT.

This rearrangement joins TRBV12-5 to TRBJ1-2; possibly TRBD1 for D (5 bases). Germline assignment: CDR1 LGHNT and CDR2 FRNRAP. This CDR3 comprises 14 residues. The V end lost 5 bases, the J end lost 4 bases, and 14 bases lay between the germline ends. CDR3 in amino acids: CASGGAGVGYGYTF. The CDR3 bases are TGTGCTAGTGGTGGGGCAGGTGTGGGCTATGGCTACACCTTC.

The V and J genes are TRBV15 and TRBJ2-5; 10 bases fit TRBD2. Per the germline V gene, CDR1 is LNHNV and CDR2 is YYDKDF (reference sequence). The ends lost 0 bases at V and 5 bases at J; junction bases unmatched: 9. The CDR3 runs to 17 residues. CDR3 in DNA: TGTGCCACCAGCAGAGACCGGACTAGCGGATCAGGGGAGACCCAGTACTTC. As protein: CATSRDRTSGSGETQYF.

This chain uses TRBV7-9 with TRBJ1-6, with D uncertain. V was trimmed by 1 base and J by 9 bases, leaving 13 bases between them. CDR3 size: 15 residues. Per the germline V gene, CDR1 is SEHNR and CDR2 is FQNEAQ (reference sequence). The CDR3 nucleotides are TGTGCCAGCAGCTTAGACTGGGCCGGAGGTTCACCCCTCCACTTT. It yields the protein CASSLDWAGGSPLHF.

This clone was seen a few times. The V call is TRBV2, the J call TRBJ1-5; tentative D call: TRBD1 (5 bases). The CDR3 is 16 amino acids. Germline CDR1 reads SNHLY; CDR2 reads FYNNEI. V lost 1 base, J lost 3 bases, and 13 bases lay in between. The CDR3 here is CASSEEGKGYNQPQHF. The CDR3 DNA reads TGTGCCAGCAGTGAAGAGGGGAAGGGATACAATCAGCCCCAGCATTTT.

The chain carries TRBV9 and TRBJ2-7, with 7 nucleotides matching TRBD1. Germline-derived CDR1 and CDR2 are SGDLS and YYNGEE. The CDR3 consists of 14 residues. With 4 bases clipped from V and 1 base from J, the junction kept 5 bases outside the gene matches. This CDR3 is CASSRDSPSYEQYF. The CDR3 coding sequence is TGTGCCAGCAGCCGGGACAGTCCTTCCTACGAGCAGTACTTC.

V usage is TRBV9 and J usage is TRBJ1-2; D may be TRBD1 (6 bases). The V and J ends lost 0 bases and 6 bases respectively, with 15 bases between them. The CDR3 consists of 15 residues. Per germline, CDR1 SGDLS and CDR2 YYNGEE. DNA for the CDR3: TGTGCCAGCAGCGTAGGGACAGCGTCCCCGAATGGCTACACCTTC. Protein product: CASSVGTASPNGYTF. Supplemented by reference TRBV9 and TRBJ1-2, the full variable domain reads DSGVTQTPKHLITATGQRVTLRCSPRSGDLSVYWYQQSLDQGLQFLIQYYNGEERAKGNILERFSAQQFPDLHSELNLSSLELGDSALYFCASSVGTASPNGYTFGSGTRLTVV.

This sequence joins TRBV18 and TRBJ1-1, with D possibly TRBD1 on 5 matching bases. The V gene lost 4 bases and the J gene lost 5 bases, with 8 bases spanning the gap. The CDR3 is 12 amino acids. Germline CDR1 KGHSH, CDR2 LQKENI. The CDR3 is CASSLQGTEAFF. Here the CDR3 DNA reads TGTGCCAGCTCACTCCAGGGAACTGAAGCTTTCTTT. Together with reference TRBV18 and TRBJ1-1, the CDR3 gives the full variable domain: NAGVMQNPRHLVRRRGQEARLRCSPMKGHSHVYWYRQLPEEGLKFMVYLQKENIIDESGMPKERFSAEFPKEGPSILRIQQVVRGDSAAYFCASSLQGTEAFFGQGTRLTVV.

The genes are TRBV25-1 and TRBJ2-2; 9 bases line up with TRBD1. Trimming cost V 3 bases and J 4 bases; bases outside gene matches: 3. In germline, CDR1 is MGHDK, CDR2 SYGVNS. CDR3 length: 15 amino acids. The CDR3 is CASSDRTGVTGELFF. CDR3 nucleotides: TGTGCCAGCAGTGATCGGACAGGGGTCACCGGGGAGCTGTTTTTT. Full variable domain (rest looked up from reference TRBV25-1 and TRBJ2-2): EADIYQTPRYLVIGTGKKITLECSQTMGHDKMYWYQQDPGMELHLIHYSYGVNSTEKGDLSSESTVSRIRTEHFPLTLESARPSHTSQYLCASSDRTGVTGELFFGEGSRLTVL.

The rearrangement links TRBV6-1 to TRBJ2-7; D is unresolved. Germline CDR1 and CDR2: MNHNS and SASEGT. The CDR3 sequence is 14 residues long. Trimming cost V 1 base and J 6 bases, with 13 bases left between them. The CDR3 reads CASSEVGIAFEQYF. In DNA, the CDR3 is TGTGCCAGCAGTGAAGTGGGCATTGCCTTCGAGCAGTACTTC.

This clone was seen once. V gene TRBV10-2 combines with J gene TRBJ2-7; possibly TRBD1 for D (5 bases). V was trimmed by 3 bases and J by 2 bases, leaving 5 bases between them. CDR1 and CDR2 (germline): WSHSY, SAAADI. The CDR3 runs 12 residues. The CDR3 DNA reads as TGCGCCAGCAGTGACAGGGCCTACGAGCAGTACTTC. Translating gives CASSDRAYEQYF.